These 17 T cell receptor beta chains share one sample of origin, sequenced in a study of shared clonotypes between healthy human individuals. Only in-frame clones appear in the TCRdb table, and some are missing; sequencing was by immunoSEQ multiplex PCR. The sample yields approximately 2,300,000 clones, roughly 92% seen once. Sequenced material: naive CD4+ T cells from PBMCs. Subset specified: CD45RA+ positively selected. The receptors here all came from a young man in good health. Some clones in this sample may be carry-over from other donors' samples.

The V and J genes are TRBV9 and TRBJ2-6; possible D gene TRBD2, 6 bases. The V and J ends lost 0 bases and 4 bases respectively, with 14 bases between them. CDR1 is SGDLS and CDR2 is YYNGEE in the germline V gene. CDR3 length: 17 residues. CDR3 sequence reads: CASSVGSGTLGANVLTF. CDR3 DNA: TGTGCCAGCAGCGTAGGGTCGGGGACTCTGGGGGCCAACGTCCTGACTTTC.

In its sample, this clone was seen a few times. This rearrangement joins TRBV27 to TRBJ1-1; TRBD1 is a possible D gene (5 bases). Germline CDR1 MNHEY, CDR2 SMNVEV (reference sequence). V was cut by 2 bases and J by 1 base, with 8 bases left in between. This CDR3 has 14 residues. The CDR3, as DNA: TGTGCCAGCAGTTTAACCAGGGAGAACACTGAAGCTTTCTTT. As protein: CASSLTRENTEAFF.

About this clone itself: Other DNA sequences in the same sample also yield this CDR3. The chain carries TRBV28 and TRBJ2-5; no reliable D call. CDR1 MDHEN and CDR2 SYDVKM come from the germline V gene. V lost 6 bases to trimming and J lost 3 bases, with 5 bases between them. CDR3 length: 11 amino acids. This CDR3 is CASRQEETQYF. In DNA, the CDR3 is TGTGCCAGCAGACAAGAAGAGACCCAGTACTTC.

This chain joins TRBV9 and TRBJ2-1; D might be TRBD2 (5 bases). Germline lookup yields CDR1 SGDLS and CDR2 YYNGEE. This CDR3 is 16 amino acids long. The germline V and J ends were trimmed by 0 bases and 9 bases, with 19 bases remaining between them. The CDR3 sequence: CASSVGSASRRVEQFF. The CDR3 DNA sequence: TGTGCCAGCAGCGTAGGTAGCGCCAGCCGACGAGTTGAGCAGTTCTTC.

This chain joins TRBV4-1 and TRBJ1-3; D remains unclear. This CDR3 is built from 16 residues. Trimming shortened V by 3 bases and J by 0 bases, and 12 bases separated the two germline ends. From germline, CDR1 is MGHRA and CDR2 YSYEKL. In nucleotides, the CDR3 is TGCGCCAGCAGCCAGGGCTTTCGGAACTCTGGAAACACCATATATTTT. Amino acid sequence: CASSQGFRNSGNTIYF.

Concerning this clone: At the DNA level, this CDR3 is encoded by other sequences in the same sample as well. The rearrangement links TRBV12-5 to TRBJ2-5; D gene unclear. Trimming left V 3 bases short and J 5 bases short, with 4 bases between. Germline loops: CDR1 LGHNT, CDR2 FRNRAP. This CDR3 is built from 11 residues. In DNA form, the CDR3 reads TGTGCTAGTGGTTTCGGGGAGACCCAGTACTTC. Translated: CASGFGETQYF. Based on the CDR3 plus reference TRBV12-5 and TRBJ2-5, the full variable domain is DARVTQTPRHKVTEMGQEVTMRCQPILGHNTVFWYRQTMMQGLELLAYFRNRAPLDDSGMPKDRFSAEMPDATLATLKIQPSEPRDSAVYFCASGFGETQYFGPGTRLLVL.

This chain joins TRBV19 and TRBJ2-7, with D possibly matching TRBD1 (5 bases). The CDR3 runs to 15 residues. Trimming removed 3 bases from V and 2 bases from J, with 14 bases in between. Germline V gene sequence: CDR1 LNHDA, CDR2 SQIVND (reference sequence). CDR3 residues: CASSILGVSAYEQYF. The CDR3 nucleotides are TGTGCCAGTAGTATCCTAGGGGTCTCGGCCTACGAGCAGTACTTC.

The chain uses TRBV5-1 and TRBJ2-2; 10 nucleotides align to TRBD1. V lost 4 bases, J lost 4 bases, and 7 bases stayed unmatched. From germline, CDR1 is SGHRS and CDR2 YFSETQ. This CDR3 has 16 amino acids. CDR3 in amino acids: CASSPAGQGPTGELFF. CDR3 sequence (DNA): TGCGCCAGCAGCCCGGCGGGACAGGGGCCCACCGGGGAGCTGTTTTTT.

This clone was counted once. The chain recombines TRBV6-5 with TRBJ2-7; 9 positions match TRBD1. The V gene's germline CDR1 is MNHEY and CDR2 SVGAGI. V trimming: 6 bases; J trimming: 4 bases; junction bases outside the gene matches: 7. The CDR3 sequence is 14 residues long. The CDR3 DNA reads TGTGCCAGCAGGGCGGACAGGGGACGATACGAGCAGTACTTC. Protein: CASRADRGRYEQYF.

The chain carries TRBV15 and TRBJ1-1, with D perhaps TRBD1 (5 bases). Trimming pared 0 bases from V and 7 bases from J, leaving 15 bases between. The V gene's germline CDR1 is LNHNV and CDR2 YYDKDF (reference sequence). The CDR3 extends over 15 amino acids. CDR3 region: CATSRDLPGSYEAFF. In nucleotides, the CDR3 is TGTGCCACCAGCAGAGACCTGCCAGGGTCATATGAAGCTTTCTTT.

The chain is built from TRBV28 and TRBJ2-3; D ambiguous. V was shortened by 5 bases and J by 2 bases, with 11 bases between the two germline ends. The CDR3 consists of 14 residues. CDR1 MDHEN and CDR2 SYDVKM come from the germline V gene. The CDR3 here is CASSPPIATDTQYF. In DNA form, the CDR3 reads TGTGCCAGCAGTCCCCCCATAGCCACAGATACGCAGTATTTT.

In nucleotides, the CDR3 is TGTGCCAGCTCATCACGGCAATCCTACGAGCAGTACTTC. This translates into CASSSRQSYEQYF. This chain links TRBV18 with TRBJ2-7; D remains unclear. Germline V CDR1 and CDR2: KGHSH, LQKENI. Deletions cut 5 bases from V and 1 base from J, with 9 bases between. The CDR3 length is 13 residues.

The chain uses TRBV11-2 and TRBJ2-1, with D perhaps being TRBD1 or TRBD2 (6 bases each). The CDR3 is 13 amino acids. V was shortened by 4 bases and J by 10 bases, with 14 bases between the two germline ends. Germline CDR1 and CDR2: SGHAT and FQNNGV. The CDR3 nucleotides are TGTGCCAGCAGCTCAACGGGGGCTTGGGAGCAGTTCTTC. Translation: CASSSTGAWEQFF. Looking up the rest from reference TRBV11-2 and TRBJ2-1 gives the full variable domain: EAGVAQSPRYKIIEKRQSVAFWCNPISGHATLYWYQQILGQGPKLLIQFQNNGVVDDSQLPKDRFSAERLKGVDSTLKIQPAKLEDSAVYLCASSSTGAWEQFFGPGTRLTVL.

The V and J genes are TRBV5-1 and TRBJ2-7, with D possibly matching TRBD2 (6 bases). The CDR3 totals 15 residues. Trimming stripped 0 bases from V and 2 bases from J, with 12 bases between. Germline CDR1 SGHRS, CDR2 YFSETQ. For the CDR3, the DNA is TGCGCCAGCAGCTTGGTATCGGGGGATACCTACGAGCAGTACTTC. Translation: CASSLVSGDTYEQYF.

The CDR3 DNA is TGTGCCAGCAGCCAAGGCAGCGGCCCCGGAGGGGCAGAGACCCAGTACTTC. It yields the protein CASSQGSGPGGAETQYF. This chain connects TRBV4-2 to TRBJ2-5; D may be TRBD2 (6 bases). Germline CDR1 is LGHNA and CDR2 is YNFKEQ. The CDR3 totals 17 residues. Trimming removed 1 base from V and 4 bases from J, with 19 bases in between.

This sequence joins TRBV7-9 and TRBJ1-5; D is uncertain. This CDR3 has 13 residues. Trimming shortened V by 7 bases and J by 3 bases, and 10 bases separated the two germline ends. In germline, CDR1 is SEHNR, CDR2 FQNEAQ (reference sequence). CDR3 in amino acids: CASTQADNQPQHF. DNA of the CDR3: TGTGCCAGCACCCAAGCAGACAATCAGCCCCAGCATTTT.

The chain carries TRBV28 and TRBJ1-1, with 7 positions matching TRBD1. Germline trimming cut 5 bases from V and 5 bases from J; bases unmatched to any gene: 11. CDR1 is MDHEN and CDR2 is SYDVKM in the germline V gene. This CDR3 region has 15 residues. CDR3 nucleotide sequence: TGTGCCAGCAGTCTTGGGAGACAGGGAGGGACTGAAGCTTTCTTT. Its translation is CASSLGRQGGTEAFF. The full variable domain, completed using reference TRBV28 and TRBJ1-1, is DVKVTQSSRYLVKRTGEKVFLECVQDMDHENMFWYRQDPGLGLRLIYFSYDVKMKEKGDIPEGYSVSREKKERFSLILESASTNQTSMYLCASSLGRQGGTEAFFGQGTRLTVV.